This TCR beta chain came from a study of blood T cell repertoires in COVID-19. The wider study: Some COVID-19 samples were acute and others convalescent; all came from the United States, Italy and Spain. From T cells, B-cell-depleted T cells, or PBMCs came the material, which was cDNA or gDNA.

The CDR3 covers 15 residues. The germline V gene encodes CDR1 LNHDA and CDR2 SQIVND (reference sequence). V lost 8 bases, J lost 0 bases, and 13 bases lay in between. Per the original methods: For nucleated cells, counts were estimated from reference gene primer amplification. Data came from immunoSEQ multiplex PCR; TCRdb stores just in-frame clones and leaves some out. V and J calls and clone size are given by that table; D and trimming were obtained from the DNA. This table has roughly 84,000 clones, roughly 78% appearing once. Followed over time, Seattle patients had been enrolled while infection was active.

This chain links TRBV19 with TRBJ1-4; D is ambiguous. The specimen sequenced was peripheral blood. This sequence originates from a man aged 60 to 75 with COVID-19, enrolled during active disease. In DNA, the CDR3 is TGTGCCAGTTCTTCCCTGGCAGCAACTAATGAAAAACTGTTTTTT. Its protein is CASSSLAATNEKLFF.